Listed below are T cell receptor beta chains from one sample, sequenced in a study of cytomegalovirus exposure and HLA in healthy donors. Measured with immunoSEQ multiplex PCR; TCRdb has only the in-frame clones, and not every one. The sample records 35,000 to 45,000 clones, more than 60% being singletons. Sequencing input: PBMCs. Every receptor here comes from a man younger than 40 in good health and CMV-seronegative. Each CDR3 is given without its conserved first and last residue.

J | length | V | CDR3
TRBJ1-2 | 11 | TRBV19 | ATDVGHRGGYT
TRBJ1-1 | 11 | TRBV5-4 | ASSLEQNTEAF
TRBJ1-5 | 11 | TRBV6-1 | ASTGQGSQPQH
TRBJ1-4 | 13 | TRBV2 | ASSGSSATNEKLF
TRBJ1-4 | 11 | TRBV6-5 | ASSNRVSEKLF
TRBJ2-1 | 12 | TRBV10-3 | AISPVGSYNEQF
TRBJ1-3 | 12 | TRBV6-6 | ASSNSRQGNTIY
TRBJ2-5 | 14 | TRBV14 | ASSQDGPGIQETQY
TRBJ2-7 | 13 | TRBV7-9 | ASSQFGQSGWEQY
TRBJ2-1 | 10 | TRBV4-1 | ASSRDPREQF
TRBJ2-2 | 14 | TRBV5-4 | ASSPMGQGGGGELF
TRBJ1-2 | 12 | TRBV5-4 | ASNTKAGDYGYT
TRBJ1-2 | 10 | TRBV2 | ATGQESDGYT
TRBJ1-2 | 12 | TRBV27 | ASSLNGDRGRYT
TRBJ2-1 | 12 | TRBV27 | ASSQWDYAKEQF
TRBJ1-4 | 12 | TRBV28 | ASSLGQRNEKLF
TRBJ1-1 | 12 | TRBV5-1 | ASSLDGGYAEAF
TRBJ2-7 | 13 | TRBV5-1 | ASSSTGTEAYEQY